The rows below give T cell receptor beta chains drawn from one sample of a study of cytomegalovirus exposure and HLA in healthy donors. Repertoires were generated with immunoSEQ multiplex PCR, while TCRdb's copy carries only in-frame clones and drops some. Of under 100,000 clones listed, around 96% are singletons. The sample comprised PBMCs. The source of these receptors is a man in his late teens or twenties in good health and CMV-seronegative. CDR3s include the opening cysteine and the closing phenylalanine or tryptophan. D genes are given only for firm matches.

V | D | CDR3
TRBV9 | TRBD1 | CASSVGGFGQAGDTQYF
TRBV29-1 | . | CSVDGSSYNEQFF
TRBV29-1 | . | CSVRQEDNYGYTF
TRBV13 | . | CASSLFSVGTQYF
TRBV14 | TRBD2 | CASSQDGVLAGKNEQFF
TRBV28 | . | CASSLNWQGETQYF
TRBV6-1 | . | CASSAPGVVSSGANVLTF
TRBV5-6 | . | CASSLAVEGFNEKLFF
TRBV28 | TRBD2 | CASRNWASGMREYF
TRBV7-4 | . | CASSLVWANEQFF
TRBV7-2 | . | CASTRRQETQYF
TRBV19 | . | CASSRRGGGTEAFF
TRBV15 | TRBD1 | CATSRDTGGERAFF
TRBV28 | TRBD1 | CASRWTGVMNTEAFF
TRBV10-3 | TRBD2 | CAISGTSVETNTGELFF
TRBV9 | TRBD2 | CASSGLAGGLYEQYF
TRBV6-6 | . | CASSYSTGSAFF
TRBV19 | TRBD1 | CASISTGVGNQPQHF
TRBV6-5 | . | CASSYGGALQETQYF
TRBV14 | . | CASSLVGNTEAFF
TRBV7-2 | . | CASSPPSLETQYF
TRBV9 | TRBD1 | CASSVTPGGGETQYF
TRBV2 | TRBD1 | CASHRDRGEGAYGYTF
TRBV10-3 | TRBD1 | CATSPGQDSNQPQHF
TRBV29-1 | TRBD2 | CSVDRAGGEDTQYF
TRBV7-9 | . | CASTTGTPYEQYF
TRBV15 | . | CATSRDKGLVYQETQYF
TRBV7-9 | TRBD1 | CASSSDREHGNTIYF
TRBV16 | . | CASSQLPDPANEKLFF
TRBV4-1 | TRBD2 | CASSQEGSGRADEQFF
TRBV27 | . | CASRLPGDPYNEQFF
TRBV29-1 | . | CSSDERNTDTQYF
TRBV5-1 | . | CASSLGRGAKSGETQYF
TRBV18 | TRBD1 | CASSPRTGGSSGNTIYF